The 21 T cell receptor beta chains presented below share a single source sample, sequenced in a study of T-cell memory formation after mild COVID-19. TCRdb independently ran MiXCR on the 5' RACE reads; one entry per CDR3 protein. The top ten clones hold more than 8% of a sample with 400,000 or so distinct CDR3 sequences, 15% to 20% of them seen once. The specimen sequenced was PBMCs or a T cell subset sorted from them (not recorded which). The receptors were sampled from an adult woman who had mild COVID-19 (a few samples of this study predate the infection). Cell type and time point are not known.

The J gene is TRBJ1-2, the V gene TRBV24-1; D remains ambiguous. The CDR3 loop spans 14 amino acids. V lost 12 bases, J lost 4 bases, and 20 bases lay in between. Per germline, CDR1 KGHDR and CDR2 SFDVKD. CDR3 region: CAAQGGISIYGYTF. The CDR3 DNA reads as TGTGCCGCACAAGGCGGGATATCGATCTATGGCTACACCTTC.

The chain links TRBV12-3 or TRBV12-4 to TRBJ2-1, with D perhaps assigned TRBD1 or TRBD2 (5 bases each). The CDR3 sequence is 16 residues long. The V gene lost 6 bases and the J gene lost 8 bases, with 23 bases spanning the gap. Written as DNA, the CDR3 is TGTGCCAGCAGGTCAAGGGAGTCCGGGGCAGTCGATGAGCAGTTCTTC. Protein sequence: CASRSRESGAVDEQFF.

V and J are TRBV12-3 or TRBV12-4 and TRBJ1-1; the D is unclear. This CDR3 is built from 13 residues. With 4 bases removed from V and 7 bases from J, the gap between germline ends came to 13 bases. The chain's CDR3 is CASSSGPTGEAFF. In DNA form, the CDR3 reads TGTGCCAGCAGTTCTGGCCCGACGGGTGAAGCTTTCTTT.

In its sample, this clonotype was seen a few times. J is TRBJ1-1 and V is TRBV7-6; 9 bases fit TRBD1. The CDR3 has 15 amino acids. Germline CDR1 is SGHVS and CDR2 is FNYEAQ. V lost 6 bases and J lost 2; bases outside the gene matches: 7. CDR3 sequence (DNA): TGTGCCAGCAGTTTAACCACAGGGGGCAACACTGAAGCTTTCTTT. Its translation is CASSLTTGGNTEAFF.

This clonotype was observed many times. The CDR3 sequence is CASSSQGTGELFF. In nucleotides, the CDR3 is TGCGCCAGCAGCTCACAGGGGACCGGGGAGCTGTTTTTT. The chain recombines TRBV5-1 with TRBJ2-2, with 7 bases lining up with TRBD1. CDR1 is SGHRS and CDR2 is YFSETQ in the germline V gene. V gave up 3 bases and J gave up 5 bases; unmatched junction bases: 1. The CDR3 has 13 residues. The full variable domain, completed using reference TRBV5-1 and TRBJ2-2, is KAGVTQTPRYLIKTRGQQVTLSCSPISGHRSVSWYQQTPGQGLQFLFEYFSETQRNKGNFPGRFSGRQFSNSRSEMNVSTLELGDSALYLCASSSQGTGELFFGEGSRLTVL.

The table lists this clonotype with a few counts. The chain couples TRBV4-1 to TRBJ1-5; D is uncertain. The CDR3 is 15 residues long. The germline CDR1 and CDR2 sequences are MGHRA and YSYEKL. Deletions cut 1 base from V and 3 bases from J, with 10 bases between. DNA of the CDR3: TGCGCCAGCAGCCAAGTTCGAGACAACAATCAGCCCCAGCATTTT. Its protein is CASSQVRDNNQPQHF.

The CDR3 region is CASSLRETGQGDTDTQYF. DNA of the CDR3: TGTGCCAGCAGCCTCAGGGAAACAGGGCAGGGTGACACAGATACGCAGTATTTT. The chain has TRBV4-2 and TRBJ2-3, with a weak D call TRBD1 (6 bases). Germline CDR1 and CDR2: LGHNA and YNFKEQ. V lost 4 bases, J lost 2 bases, and 22 bases lay in between. The CDR3 sequence is 18 residues long.

This chain joins TRBV20-1 and TRBJ2-1; tentative D call: TRBD2 (6 bases). V dropped 5 bases and J dropped 0 bases, with 11 bases sitting between them. The CDR3 has 14 amino acids. Germline V CDR1 and CDR2: DFQATT, SNEGSKA (reference sequence). CDR3 loop: CSAGGEYSYNEQFF. The CDR3 bases are TGCAGTGCTGGAGGGGAATACTCCTACAATGAGCAGTTCTTC.

This clonotype was seen a handful of times. The rearrangement uses TRBV7-9 and TRBJ2-2, with D unclear. The CDR3 consists of 14 residues. Germline values: CDR1 SEHNR, CDR2 FQNEAQ (reference sequence). The germline V and J ends were trimmed by 7 bases and 2 bases, with 11 bases remaining between them. The CDR3: CASTRPGNTGELFF. The CDR3 DNA reads as TGTGCCAGCACCCGCCCGGGCAACACCGGGGAGCTGTTTTTT.

The table lists this clonotype with a few counts. This CDR3 is CSVVQIQETQYF. The CDR3 coding sequence is TGCAGCGTTGTCCAGATACAAGAGACCCAGTACTTC. The chain couples TRBV29-1 to TRBJ2-5; D remains unclear. The CDR3 spans 12 residues. CDR1 is SQVTM, CDR2 ANQGSEA, per germline. V lost 4 bases, J lost 2 bases, and 8 bases lay in between.

The table lists this clonotype with a few counts. The rearrangement uses TRBV29-1 and TRBJ2-1; the match to TRBD2 covers 13 bases. The CDR3 covers 15 residues. Germline values: CDR1 SQVTM, CDR2 ANQGSEA. With 7 bases clipped from V and 5 bases from J, the junction kept 8 bases outside the gene matches. The CDR3 protein is CSAGTGLAGDNEQFF. For the CDR3, the DNA is TGCAGCGCCGGAACTGGACTAGCGGGAGACAATGAGCAGTTCTTC.

This clonotype has a count of ten or more. The chain is built from TRBV12-3 or TRBV12-4 and TRBJ2-3; 8 bases are shared with TRBD1. The ends lost 6 bases at V and 1 base at J; junction bases unmatched: 9. CDR3 length equals 16 residues. The CDR3 nucleotides are TGTGCCAGCAGCTCCTCGGTACAGGGGGGCACAGATACGCAGTATTTT. Amino acid sequence: CASSSSVQGGTDTQYF.

This rearrangement joins TRBV25-1 to TRBJ2-7, with D possibly called TRBD1 or TRBD2 (5 bases each). The CDR3 sequence is 18 residues long. V dropped 5 bases and J dropped 2 bases, with 25 bases sitting between them. The germline V gene encodes CDR1 MGHDK and CDR2 SYGVNS. CDR3 protein: CASSSPSWGRRGAYEQYF. The CDR3 coding sequence is TGTGCCAGCAGTTCACCCTCGTGGGGACGCAGAGGGGCCTACGAGCAGTACTTC.

This sequence joins TRBV28 and TRBJ2-2; 7 positions agree with TRBD1. Germline CDR1 MDHEN, CDR2 SYDVKM. With V trimmed by 2 bases and J by 10 bases, 10 bases remained unmatched. The CDR3 has 15 residues. The CDR3 spells CASSLQGVPIPELFF. In DNA, the CDR3 is TGTGCCAGCAGTTTACAGGGGGTGCCTATTCCGGAGCTGTTTTTT.

This clonotype was seen only a few times. The chain carries TRBV20-1 and TRBJ2-1; 7 bases are a match to TRBD2. The germline V gene encodes CDR1 DFQATT and CDR2 SNEGSKA (reference sequence). V lost 1 base and J lost 6; bases outside the gene matches: 12. This CDR3 spans 16 amino acids. DNA of the CDR3: TGCAGTGCTAGAGCCCTCCGGACTAGGGTTTTCAATGAGCAGTTCTTC. This gives the protein CSARALRTRVFNEQFF.

CDR3: CASSLWGGQETQYF. The CDR3 region has the DNA TGTGCCAGCAGTTTATGGGGAGGCCAAGAGACCCAGTACTTC. The genes are TRBV12-3 or TRBV12-4 and TRBJ2-5, with D possibly matching TRBD2 (6 bases). The CDR3 runs to 14 residues. The V end lost 2 bases, the J end lost 1 base, and 8 bases lay between the germline ends.

In this sample, this clonotype turned up a few times. This sequence joins TRBV5-1 and TRBJ1-1; 7 positions agree with TRBD1. The J segment lost 4 bases and the V segment lost 4 bases, leaving 10 bases of the junction unmatched. CDR1 is SGHRS and CDR2 is YFSETQ in the germline V gene. This CDR3 has 15 amino acids. CDR3 nucleotide sequence: TGCGCCAGCAGCAGAGAGACAGGGCTTGGCACTGAAGCTTTCTTT. Amino acid sequence: CASSRETGLGTEAFF.

V and J are TRBV20-1 and TRBJ1-4; D is unresolved. V gave up 2 bases and J gave up 0 bases, with 7 bases separating them. The CDR3 is 14 amino acids. Germline loops: CDR1 DFQATT, CDR2 SNEGSKA (reference sequence). CDR3 region: CSARHGATNEKLFF. CDR3 nucleotide sequence: TGCAGTGCTAGACATGGGGCAACTAATGAAAAACTGTTTTTT.

The chain's CDR3 is CSDGAGAAFF. The CDR3 DNA sequence: TGCAGCGATGGGGCGGGGGCAGCTTTCTTT. The chain carries TRBV29-1 and TRBJ1-1; D may be TRBD1 (6 bases). In germline, CDR1 is SQVTM, CDR2 ANQGSEA. The V gene lost 7 bases and the J gene lost 10 bases, with 13 bases spanning the gap. The CDR3 covers 10 residues.

V and J are TRBV9 and TRBJ2-1; unclear D gene. The germline V gene encodes CDR1 SGDLS and CDR2 YYNGEE. Trimming removed 0 bases at V and 0 bases at J, with 10 bases between. The CDR3 has 16 residues. In DNA form, the CDR3 reads TGTGCCAGCAGCGTAGTGGCGTCGAGCTCCTACAATGAGCAGTTCTTC. This sequence encodes CASSVVASSSYNEQFF.

This clonotype was observed once. The chain uses TRBV7-9 and TRBJ2-1; D remains unclear. V dropped 6 bases and J dropped 8 bases, with 14 bases sitting between them. From germline, CDR1 is SEHNR and CDR2 FQNEAQ (reference sequence). The CDR3 loop spans 13 amino acids. For the CDR3, the DNA is TGTGCCAGCAGGGGCACGACCAACGATGAGCAGTTCTTC. It is translated as CASRGTTNDEQFF. Drawing the rest from reference TRBV7-9 and TRBJ2-1, the complete variable domain is DTGVSQNPRHKITKRGQNVTFRCDPISEHNRLYWYRQTLGQGPEFLTYFQNEAQLEKSRLLSDRFSAERPKGSFSTLEIQRTEQGDSAMYLCASRGTTNDEQFFGPGTRLTVL.